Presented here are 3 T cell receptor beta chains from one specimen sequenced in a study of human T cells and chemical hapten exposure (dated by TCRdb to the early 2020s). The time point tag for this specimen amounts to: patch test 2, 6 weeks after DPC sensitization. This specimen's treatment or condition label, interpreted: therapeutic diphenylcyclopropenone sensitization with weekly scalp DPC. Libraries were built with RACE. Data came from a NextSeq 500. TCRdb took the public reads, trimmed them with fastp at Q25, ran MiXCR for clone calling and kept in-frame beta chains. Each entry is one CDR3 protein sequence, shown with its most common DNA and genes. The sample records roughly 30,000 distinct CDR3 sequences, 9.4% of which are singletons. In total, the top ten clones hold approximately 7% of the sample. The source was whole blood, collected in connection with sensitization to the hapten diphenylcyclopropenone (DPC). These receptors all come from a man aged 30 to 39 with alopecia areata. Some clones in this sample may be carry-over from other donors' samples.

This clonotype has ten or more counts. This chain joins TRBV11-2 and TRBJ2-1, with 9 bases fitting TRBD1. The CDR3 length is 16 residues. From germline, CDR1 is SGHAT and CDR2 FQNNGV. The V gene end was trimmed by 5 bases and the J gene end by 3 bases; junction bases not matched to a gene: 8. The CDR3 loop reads CASSLWTGDNYNEQFF. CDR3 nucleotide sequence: TGTGCCAGCAGCCTATGGACAGGGGACAACTACAATGAGCAGTTCTTC. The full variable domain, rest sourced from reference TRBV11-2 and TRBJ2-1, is EAGVAQSPRYKIIEKRQSVAFWCNPISGHATLYWYQQILGQGPKLLIQFQNNGVVDDSQLPKDRFSAERLKGVDSTLKIQPAKLEDSAVYLCASSLWTGDNYNEQFFGPGTRLTVL.

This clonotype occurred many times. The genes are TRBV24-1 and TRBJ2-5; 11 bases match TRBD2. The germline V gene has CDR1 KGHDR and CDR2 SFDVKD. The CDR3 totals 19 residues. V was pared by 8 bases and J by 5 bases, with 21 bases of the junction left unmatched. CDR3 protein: CATIRFKGLAGKAQETQYF. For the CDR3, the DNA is TGTGCCACCATCCGATTTAAAGGACTAGCGGGTAAGGCCCAGGAGACCCAGTACTTC.

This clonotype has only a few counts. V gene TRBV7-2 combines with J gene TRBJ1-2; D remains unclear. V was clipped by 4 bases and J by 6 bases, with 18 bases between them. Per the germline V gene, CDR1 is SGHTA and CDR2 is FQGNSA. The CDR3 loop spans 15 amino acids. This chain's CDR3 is CASSSSNPGVNGYTF. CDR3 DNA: TGTGCCAGCAGCTCCTCAAACCCCGGCGTCAATGGCTACACCTTC.